The 27 T cell receptor beta chains below were found in one sample sequenced in a study of blood T cell repertoires in COVID-19. The table came from immunoSEQ multiplex PCR; TCRdb's copy has only in-frame clones and leaves some out. The sample lists 120,000 or so clones, about 81% occurring once. Sequencing was carried out using peripheral blood. All receptors come from a woman between 50 and 59 years old with acute or convalescent COVID-19.

This clone showed up just once. The chain recombines TRBV14 with TRBJ1-2; D unclear. This CDR3 is built from 15 residues. CDR1 and CDR2 (germline): SGHDN, FVKESK. Deletions cut 3 bases from V and 3 bases from J, with 14 bases between. This chain's CDR3 is CASSHWGRGYYGYTF. The CDR3 nucleotides read TGTGCCAGCAGCCACTGGGGTAGAGGGTACTATGGCTACACCTTC. The full variable domain, completed using reference TRBV14 and TRBJ1-2, is EAGVTQFPSHSVIEKGQTVTLRCDPISGHDNLYWYRRVMGKEIKFLLHFVKESKQDESGMPNNRFLAERTGGTYSTLKVQPAELEDSGVYFCASSHWGRGYYGYTFGSGTRLTVV.

The rearrangement joins TRBV9 to TRBJ2-7; TRBD2 matches 8 bases. V lost 4 bases to trimming and J lost 3 bases; unmatched junction nucleotides: 6. This CDR3 contains 14 residues. CDR1 and CDR2 from the germline V gene are SGDLS and YYNGEE. The CDR3 is CASSTGLGYYEQYF. CDR3 bases: TGTGCCAGCAGCACGGGACTAGGATACTACGAGCAGTACTTC. Full variable domain (rest looked up from reference TRBV9 and TRBJ2-7): DSGVTQTPKHLITATGQRVTLRCSPRSGDLSVYWYQQSLDQGLQFLIQYYNGEERAKGNILERFSAQQFPDLHSELNLSSLELGDSALYFCASSTGLGYYEQYFGPGTRLTVT.

This chain joins TRBV19 and TRBJ2-6; D might be TRBD2 (6 bases). V gave up 6 bases and J gave up 3 bases, with 12 bases separating them. CDR1 and CDR2 (germline): LNHDA, SQIVND (reference sequence). This CDR3 is 15 amino acids long. The CDR3 nucleotides are TGTGCCAGTAGCGTTGGGGGGAGTGGGGCCAACGTCCTGACTTTC. It specifies CASSVGGSGANVLTF.

The chain is built from TRBV5-1 and TRBJ1-5; perhaps TRBD1 as D (5 bases). CDR1 and CDR2 from the germline V gene are SGHRS and YFSETQ. The V and J ends lost 0 bases and 4 bases respectively, with 14 bases between them. The CDR3 totals 16 residues. CDR3 sequence (DNA): TGCGCCAGCAGCTTGGAGGGTGGGGCCGGGAATCAGCCCCAGCATTTT. It translates to CASSLEGGAGNQPQHF.

In this sample, this clone turned up once. The genes are TRBV28 and TRBJ1-2; D uncertain. The CDR3 extends over 15 amino acids. Germline V lookup: CDR1 MDHEN, CDR2 SYDVKM. Trimming left V 5 bases short and J 8 bases short, with 21 bases between. The CDR3 reads CASSPPPVNRGGYTF. The CDR3 nucleotides are TGTGCCAGCAGTCCGCCCCCGGTGAACCGAGGGGGCTACACCTTC.

The chain joins TRBV12-2 to TRBJ1-2; no DNA check was done on the table's D call, TRBD1. TRBV12-2 is annotated as a pseudogene. The CDR3 length is 14 residues. DNA for the CDR3: TGTGCAAGTCGCCCCCCCCAAAGGGGTGGCGGCTACACCTTC. It is translated as CASRPPQRGGGYTF.

The chain combines TRBV6-5 with TRBJ1-2, with 9 bases that match TRBD1. In germline, CDR1 is MNHEY, CDR2 SVGAGI. The CDR3 has 13 residues. Trimming removed 6 bases from V and 7 bases from J; junction bases left unmatched: 6. DNA for the CDR3: TGTGCCAGCAGGATGGGACAGGGAGTTGGCTACACCTTC. Its translation: CASRMGQGVGYTF.

This clone came up a few times. The chain combines TRBV6-5 with TRBJ2-1, with D possibly being TRBD1 (6 bases). V was clipped by 6 bases and J by 7 bases, with 13 bases between them. CDR3 size: 13 residues. Germline V gives CDR1 MNHEY, CDR2 SVGAGI. The chain's CDR3 is CASRLQGGNEQFF. The CDR3 DNA is TGTGCCAGCAGGTTACAGGGCGGGAATGAGCAGTTCTTC.

On this clone itself: A read error may account for a junction end that differs from germline. The chain recombines TRBV7-7 with TRBJ2-5; a possible D gene is TRBD2 (5 bases). This CDR3 has 13 residues. The germline gives CDR1 SSHAT, CDR2 FNYEAQ (reference sequence). The CDR3 loop reads CASSLDFQETQYF. CDR3 in DNA: TGTGCTAGCAGCCTGGACTTCCAAGAGACCCAGTACTTC.

The chain uses TRBV19 and TRBJ1-5; the match to TRBD1 covers 7 bases. In germline, CDR1 is LNHDA, CDR2 SQIVND (reference sequence). V trimming: 6 bases; J trimming: 3 bases; junction bases outside the gene matches: 5. The CDR3 runs to 14 residues. The CDR3 DNA sequence: TGTGCCAGTAGGCAACAGGGGTACAATCAGCCCCAGCATTTT. Translating it yields CASRQQGYNQPQHF.

This clone was detected a few times. The chain links TRBV12-3 or TRBV12-4 to TRBJ1-6; D remains unclear. The CDR3 spans 13 residues. V dropped 5 bases and J dropped 11 bases, with 13 bases sitting between them. The CDR3 sequence is CASSPGGWTPLHF. The CDR3 DNA reads as TGTGCCAGCAGTCCCGGAGGTTGGACACCCCTCCACTTT.

The chain carries TRBV5-1 and TRBJ1-1; D is unclear. This CDR3 is 14 amino acids long. V lost 5 bases to trimming and J lost 1 base, with 12 bases between them. The V gene's germline CDR1 is SGHRS and CDR2 YFSETQ. The CDR3 DNA reads TGCGCCAGCAGGAGCGGGATCGCGAACACTGAAGCTTTCTTT. Protein sequence: CASRSGIANTEAFF.

The chain has TRBV9 and TRBJ2-2; D may be TRBD1 (6 bases). The germline CDR1 and CDR2 sequences are SGDLS and YYNGEE. This CDR3 is 18 amino acids long. V was shortened by 4 bases and J by 0 bases, with 19 bases between the two germline ends. The CDR3 sequence is CASSPRDKRITNTGELFF. Here the CDR3 DNA reads TGTGCCAGCAGCCCCCGGGACAAACGCATCACGAACACCGGGGAGCTGTTTTTT.

The CDR3 sequence: CATHRGQVLRWPGKLFF. The CDR3 DNA is TGTGCCACCCACCGGGGACAGGTCCTCCGGTGGCCTGGAAAACTGTTTTTT. The rearrangement links TRBV19 to TRBJ1-4; 8 nucleotides agree with TRBD1. The V gene end was trimmed by 10 bases and the J gene end by 10 bases; junction bases not matched to a gene: 23. The CDR3 totals 17 residues. Germline lookup yields CDR1 LNHDA and CDR2 SQIVND (reference sequence).

The rearrangement links TRBV6-5 to TRBJ1-1, with 8 bases fitting TRBD1. This CDR3 spans 14 amino acids. With V trimmed by 5 bases and J by 5 bases, 7 bases remained unmatched. CDR1 MNHEY and CDR2 SVGAGI come from the germline V gene. CDR3 sequence: CASSITTGETEAFF. CDR3 DNA: TGTGCCAGCAGTATTACGACAGGGGAGACTGAAGCTTTCTTT.

V gene TRBV7-2 combines with J gene TRBJ2-2; no definite D call. V lost 7 bases and J 6 bases, leaving 12 bases between the germline ends. The CDR3 length is 13 residues. Germline-derived CDR1 and CDR2 are SGHTA and FQGNSA. Here the CDR3 reads CASTRSGPGELFF. The CDR3, as DNA: TGTGCCAGCACCCGCAGTGGCCCCGGGGAGCTGTTTTTT.

The chain is built from TRBV7-2 and TRBJ1-6, with TRBD1 identical over 9 bases. This CDR3 spans 14 amino acids. Germline V gene lookup returns CDR1 SGHTA and CDR2 FQGNSA. V gave up 0 bases and J gave up 10 bases; unmatched junction bases: 1. The CDR3 loop reads CASSLATGGSPLHF. In DNA form, the CDR3 reads TGTGCCAGCAGCTTAGCTACAGGGGGCTCACCCCTCCACTTT.

The V gene is TRBV14, the J gene TRBJ2-1, with 10 positions matching TRBD2. CDR3 size: 15 residues. V lost 4 bases and J lost 12; bases outside the gene matches: 12. Germline lookup yields CDR1 SGHDN and CDR2 FVKESK. The CDR3 is CASSLSSGSGHRQFF. DNA of the CDR3: TGTGCCAGCAGCCTTTCTAGCGGGAGTGGGCATCGGCAGTTCTTC.

The genes are TRBV6-5 and TRBJ1-5; no reliable D call. The germline V gene has CDR1 MNHEY and CDR2 SVGAGI. Trimming removed 7 bases at V and 0 bases at J, with 10 bases between. This CDR3 spans 14 amino acids. The CDR3 DNA reads as TGTGCCAGCAATCCAGTTTATAGCAATCAGCCCCAGCATTTT. Translation gives CASNPVYSNQPQHF.

The chain uses TRBV24-1 and TRBJ1-4; D unclear. Germline assignment: CDR1 KGHDR and CDR2 SFDVKD. V gave up 4 bases and J gave up 5 bases, with 7 bases separating them. CDR3 size: 13 residues. The CDR3 sequence: CATSDPINEKLFF. In DNA form, the CDR3 reads TGTGCCACCAGTGACCCTATCAATGAAAAACTGTTTTTT.

The CDR3 here is CASSGTGGYQPQHF. The CDR3 bases are TGTGCCAGTAGTGGGACAGGGGGCTATCAGCCCCAGCATTTT. The V call is TRBV19, the J call TRBJ1-5, with 12 bases aligning to TRBD1. V lost 5 bases and J lost 5; bases outside the gene matches: 1. The CDR3 runs to 14 residues. CDR1 and CDR2 (germline): LNHDA, SQIVND (reference sequence).

The chain employs TRBV5-4 and TRBJ2-1; 8 nucleotides match TRBD1. CDR3 length: 14 amino acids. The J segment lost 7 bases and the V segment lost 4 bases, leaving 7 bases of the junction unmatched. Germline V CDR1 and CDR2: SGHNT, YYREEE (reference sequence). In DNA, the CDR3 is TGTGCCAGCAGCCGAACCGACAGGGGAAATGAGCAGTTCTTC. Protein product: CASSRTDRGNEQFF.

V and J are TRBV9 and TRBJ2-7, with TRBD2 identical over 8 bases. Germline CDR1 reads SGDLS; CDR2 reads YYNGEE. The trim removed 3 bases at V and 1 base at J, leaving 6 bases unmatched. The CDR3 is 15 residues long. CDR3 sequence reads: CASSESSGDSYEQYF. The CDR3 region has the DNA TGTGCCAGCAGCGAGAGTAGCGGGGATTCCTACGAGCAGTACTTC.

The CDR3 sequence: CGTRRDNEQFF. The CDR3 DNA sequence: TGCGGAACCCGGAGGGACAATGAGCAGTTCTTC. V usage is TRBV20-1 and J usage is TRBJ2-1; D perhaps matches TRBD2 (6 bases). The CDR3 totals 11 residues. Germline V gene sequence: CDR1 DFQATT, CDR2 SNEGSKA (reference sequence).

This clone has only one observation. The CDR3 is CASSLGSGGGTETQYF. The CDR3 nucleotides are TGTGCCAGCAGCTTGGGTAGCGGGGGAGGCACAGAGACCCAGTACTTC. The rearrangement joins TRBV5-4 to TRBJ2-5, with 9 positions matching TRBD2. The trim removed 0 bases at V and 4 bases at J, leaving 7 bases unmatched. CDR1 SGHNT and CDR2 YYREEE come from the germline V gene (reference sequence). The CDR3 spans 16 residues. Full variable domain (outside the CDR3, taken from reference TRBV5-4 and TRBJ2-5): ETGVTQSPTHLIKTRGQQVTLRCSSQSGHNTVSWYQQALGQGPQFIFQYYREEENGRGNFPPRFSGLQFPNYSSELNVNALELDDSALYLCASSLGSGGGTETQYFGPGTRLLVL.

The V and J genes are TRBV6-1 and TRBJ1-1; no firm D call. The CDR3 has 15 residues. Germline assignment: CDR1 MNHNS and CDR2 SASEGT. Trimming removed 1 base at V and 6 bases at J, with 15 bases between. As DNA, the CDR3 is TGTGCCAGCAGTGAAGTCGGCCGGGGTAGCGCTGAAGCTTTCTTT. Encoded protein: CASSEVGRGSAEAFF.

This clone was detected only a few times. The chain carries TRBV30 and TRBJ2-7, with D possibly being TRBD1 (5 bases). CDR3 length: 11 amino acids. CDR1 and CDR2 from the germline V gene are GTSNPN and SVGIG (reference sequence). V lost 5 bases, J lost 3 bases, and 8 bases lay in between. The CDR3 is CAWGRDYEQYF. As DNA, the CDR3 is TGTGCCTGGGGCAGGGACTACGAGCAGTACTTC.